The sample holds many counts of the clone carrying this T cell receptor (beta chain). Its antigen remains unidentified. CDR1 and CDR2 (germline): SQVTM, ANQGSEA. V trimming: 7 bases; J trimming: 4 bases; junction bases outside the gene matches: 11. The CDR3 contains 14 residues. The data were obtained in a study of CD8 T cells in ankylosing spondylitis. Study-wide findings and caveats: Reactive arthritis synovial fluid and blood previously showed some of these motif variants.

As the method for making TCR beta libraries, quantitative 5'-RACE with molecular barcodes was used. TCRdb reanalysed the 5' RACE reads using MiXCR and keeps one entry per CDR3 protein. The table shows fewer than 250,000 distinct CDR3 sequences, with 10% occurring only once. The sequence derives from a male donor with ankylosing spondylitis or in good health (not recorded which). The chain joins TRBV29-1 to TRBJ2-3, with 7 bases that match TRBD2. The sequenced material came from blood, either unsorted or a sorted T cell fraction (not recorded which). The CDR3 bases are TGCAGCGCCGTCGGACCCCGGGGGGCAGATACGCAGTATTTT. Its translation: CSAVGPRGADTQYF.